A selection of T cell receptor beta chains follows, all from one sample in a study of blood T cell repertoires in COVID-19. Sequenced by immunoSEQ multiplex PCR; TCRdb stores in-frame clones only, minus some. The sample has a few hundred thousand clones; about 88% are singletons. The specimen was PBMCs or T cells enriched from blood (not recorded which). Receptors were obtained from a woman in her 30s who had recovered from COVID-19. Each CDR3 is given without its conserved first and last residue. A D gene is named only where the DNA matches it firmly.

J gene: TRBJ2-2; V gene: TRBV6-6; D gene: TRBD1; CDR3 protein: ASGGKGQANTGELF
J gene: TRBJ1-2; V gene: TRBV27; D gene: -; CDR3 protein: ASRPGQNKGGYT
J gene: TRBJ2-1; V gene: TRBV4-1; D gene: -; CDR3 protein: ASSQGGGVSYNEQF
J gene: TRBJ1-4; V gene: TRBV5-5; D gene: -; CDR3 protein: ASSYFTGSEKLF
J gene: TRBJ1-4; V gene: TRBV7-8; D gene: TRBD1; CDR3 protein: ASSLAYRGSATNEKLF
J gene: TRBJ2-7; V gene: TRBV19; D gene: TRBD2; CDR3 protein: ASSIVAGVQEQY
J gene: TRBJ2-3; V gene: TRBV5-1; D gene: TRBD1; CDR3 protein: ASSFGTGTDTQY
J gene: TRBJ2-5; V gene: TRBV2; D gene: TRBD1; CDR3 protein: ASKGNRGEETQY
J gene: TRBJ1-5; V gene: TRBV11-2; D gene: TRBD1; CDR3 protein: ASSQTGGDQPQH
J gene: TRBJ2-7; V gene: TRBV11-2; D gene: TRBD2; CDR3 protein: ASSLEAGEVYEQY
J gene: TRBJ2-7; V gene: TRBV7-8; D gene: -; CDR3 protein: ASSPRLNPLHEQY
J gene: TRBJ1-1; V gene: TRBV18; D gene: TRBD1; CDR3 protein: ASSRDRKNTEAF
J gene: TRBJ1-1; V gene: TRBV5-8; D gene: TRBD1; CDR3 protein: ASSTWDRGPNTEAF
J gene: TRBJ2-1; V gene: TRBV30; D gene: -; CDR3 protein: AWSERGGPNEQF
J gene: TRBJ1-6; V gene: TRBV9; D gene: -; CDR3 protein: ASSSSTRNSPLH
J gene: TRBJ2-7; V gene: TRBV6-2/TRBV6-3; D gene: TRBD2; CDR3 protein: ASSYSTSSGSYEQY
J gene: TRBJ1-5; V gene: TRBV5-1; D gene: -; CDR3 protein: ASSPNGGQPQH
J gene: TRBJ2-1; V gene: TRBV23-1; D gene: TRBD2; CDR3 protein: ASSQYGLAGGTYNEQF
J gene: TRBJ1-5; V gene: TRBV4-1; D gene: -; CDR3 protein: ASSQDRQVQPQH
J gene: TRBJ2-1; V gene: TRBV19; D gene: TRBD2; CDR3 protein: ASSIRLAGNPRINEQF
J gene: TRBJ2-7; V gene: TRBV19; D gene: -; CDR3 protein: ASSMVLRNSYEQY
J gene: TRBJ1-1; V gene: TRBV6-5; D gene: TRBD1; CDR3 protein: ASSLTGVEAF
J gene: TRBJ2-1; V gene: TRBV5-4; D gene: -; CDR3 protein: ASSTDSNEQF
J gene: TRBJ1-4; V gene: TRBV5-6; D gene: -; CDR3 protein: ASNMQGPVEKLF
J gene: TRBJ2-3; V gene: TRBV18; D gene: TRBD2; CDR3 protein: ASSPSLAGGPDTQY
J gene: TRBJ1-1; V gene: TRBV10-2; D gene: TRBD1; CDR3 protein: ASSELGGQGGIEAF
J gene: TRBJ1-2; V gene: TRBV7-6; D gene: TRBD1; CDR3 protein: ASSGQGLLSNYGYT
J gene: TRBJ1-3; V gene: TRBV7-9; D gene: -; CDR3 protein: ASSLGRQSDRNTIY
J gene: TRBJ1-2; V gene: TRBV7-8; D gene: -; CDR3 protein: ASSLAPRAVYGYT